A single sample gave rise to the 16 T cell receptor beta chains below, sequenced in a study of blood T cell repertoires in COVID-19. Data came from immunoSEQ multiplex PCR; TCRdb stores just in-frame clones and leaves some out. The sample has roughly 300,000 clones, about 86% seen once. Sample: peripheral blood. The receptors were gathered from a woman younger than 45 with COVID-19, enrolled during active disease.

The V call is TRBV3-1 (or the pseudogene TRBV3-2), the J call TRBJ2-5; no clear D gene. This CDR3 is built from 15 residues. V gave up 4 bases and J gave up 5 bases, with 17 bases separating them. Germline CDR1 is LGHDT and CDR2 is YNNKEL (reference sequence). CDR3 loop: CASSPPGPVGETQYF. The CDR3 DNA sequence: TGTGCCAGCAGCCCCCCAGGCCCGGTTGGGGAGACCCAGTACTTC.

The chain combines TRBV5-6 with TRBJ2-5; D possibly corresponds to TRBD1 (5 bases). Germline V lookup: CDR1 SGHDT, CDR2 YYEEEE. CDR3 length equals 14 residues. The V end was cut by 0 bases, the J end by 2 bases, with 8 bases between. The CDR3, as DNA: TGTGCCAGCAGCTTGGAAAGGGGTCAAGAGACCCAGTACTTC. Translating it yields CASSLERGQETQYF.

This clone was recorded only once. The chain couples TRBV28 to TRBJ1-6; D may be TRBD1 (6 bases). V shed 9 bases and J shed 0 bases, with 9 bases lying between them. The CDR3 loop spans 14 amino acids. Per the germline V gene, CDR1 is MDHEN and CDR2 is SYDVKM. This CDR3 reads CASGQSSYNSPLHF. The CDR3 region has the DNA TGTGCCAGTGGACAGAGCTCCTATAATTCACCCCTCCACTTT.

This clone showed up just a few times. This rearrangement joins TRBV3-1 (or the pseudogene TRBV3-2) to TRBJ2-7, with D possibly matching TRBD2 (6 bases). This CDR3 comprises 14 residues. V gave up 3 bases and J gave up 6 bases, with 15 bases separating them. CDR1 LGHDT and CDR2 YNNKEL come from the germline V gene (reference sequence). The CDR3 DNA sequence: TGTGCCAGCAGCCATCGGACTAACCCCCGCGAGCAGTACTTC. Its translation is CASSHRTNPREQYF.

J is TRBJ2-5 and V is TRBV15, with D unresolved. This CDR3 is built from 14 residues. Germline CDR1 LNHNV, CDR2 YYDKDF (reference sequence). Trimming removed 0 bases from V and 3 bases from J, with 8 bases in between. The CDR3 nucleotides read TGTGCCACCAGCAGAGACTCGAGAGAAGAGACCCAGTACTTC. Protein product: CATSRDSREETQYF.

The V gene is TRBV9, the J gene TRBJ2-3; a possible D gene is TRBD2 (6 bases). Trimming took off 0 bases at V and 14 bases at J, with 16 bases between the two ends. The germline V gene has CDR1 SGDLS and CDR2 YYNGEE. The CDR3 has 13 residues. CDR3 in amino acids: CASSVGLAGSRYF. The DNA for the CDR3 is TGTGCCAGCAGCGTAGGGTTGGCCGGGAGTCGGTATTTT.

About this clone: The sample has other DNA sequences that encode this CDR3 too. This chain uses TRBV18 with TRBJ2-7, with 9 bases identical to TRBD1. The V gene end was trimmed by 6 bases and the J gene end by 2 bases; junction bases not matched to a gene: 5. From germline, CDR1 is KGHSH and CDR2 LQKENI. The CDR3 extends over 14 amino acids. As DNA, the CDR3 is TGTGCCAGCTCTCCGGGACAGGGAGCCTACGAGCAGTACTTC. Translation: CASSPGQGAYEQYF.

J is TRBJ2-2 and V is TRBV13; D is unresolved. In germline, CDR1 is PRHDT, CDR2 FYEKMQ (reference sequence). The V end was cut by 2 bases, the J end by 2 bases, with 12 bases between. The CDR3 sequence is 16 residues long. CDR3 DNA sequence: TGTGCCAGCAGCTTATACATGGCGGCTAACACCGGGGAGCTGTTTTTT. It translates to CASSLYMAANTGELFF.

J is TRBJ1-6 and V is TRBV3-1 (or the pseudogene TRBV3-2); perhaps TRBD1 as D (6 bases). Trimming cost V 7 bases and J 13 bases, with 20 bases left between them. Germline V gives CDR1 LGHDT, CDR2 YNNKEL (reference sequence). This CDR3 contains 14 residues. DNA for the CDR3: TGTGCCAGCACCCTTGGGGGCATGAGGGTTCCCCTCCACTTT. Amino acids: CASTLGGMRVPLHF.

The V call is TRBV28, the J call TRBJ1-4; TRBD1 agrees at 7 bases. The CDR3 is 14 residues long. The V segment lost 4 bases and the J segment 6 bases; nucleotides outside the gene matches: 5. In germline, CDR1 is MDHEN, CDR2 SYDVKM. CDR3 coding DNA: TGTGCCAGCAGTTCAGCTGACAGGGATGAAAAACTGTTTTTT. It encodes CASSSADRDEKLFF.

The chain is built from TRBV5-5 and TRBJ1-6, with D perhaps TRBD1 (6 bases). V lost 4 bases, J lost 6 bases, and 17 bases lay in between. CDR3 length: 16 residues. CDR1 and CDR2 (germline): SGHKS, YYEKEE (reference sequence). The CDR3 region has the DNA TGTGCCAGCAGCCTCAGGGGCGCGAACCTTAATTCACCCCTCCACTTT. The encoded protein is CASSLRGANLNSPLHF.

This chain links TRBV18 with TRBJ2-7; 7 bases are shared with TRBD1. The junction had 5 bases not matched to a gene; V was cut back by 6 bases and J by 3 bases. The CDR3 is 13 amino acids. From germline, CDR1 is KGHSH and CDR2 LQKENI. In nucleotides, the CDR3 is TGTGCCAGCTCCCTCGGGACAGACTACGAGCAGTACTTC. It specifies CASSLGTDYEQYF.

This clone turned up a few times. The chain links TRBV6-6 to TRBJ2-5; perhaps TRBD1 as D (5 bases). The CDR3 sequence is 12 residues long. V dropped 6 bases and J dropped 1 base, with 6 bases sitting between them. Germline loops: CDR1 MNHNY, CDR2 SVGAGI (reference sequence). In nucleotides, the CDR3 is TGTGCCAGCAGGGACATCCAAGAGACCCAGTACTTC. The encoded protein is CASRDIQETQYF.

To note about this clone: Other DNA sequences within the sample encode an identical CDR3. CDR3 sequence reads: CASSLQGPTEAFF. CDR3 DNA: TGTGCCAGCAGCCTACAGGGACCCACTGAAGCTTTCTTT. The chain has TRBV6-5 and TRBJ1-1; the D gene is possibly TRBD1 (6 bases). The germline V gene has CDR1 MNHEY and CDR2 SVGAGI. V was pared by 6 bases and J by 4 bases, with 12 bases between. The CDR3 extends over 13 amino acids.

CDR3 sequence (DNA): TGTGCCACCAGCAGTAGTATCGTCCACCGAGGGGAGACCCAGTACTTC. Encoded protein: CATSSSIVHRGETQYF. This chain joins TRBV15 and TRBJ2-5; maybe TRBD2 (5 bases). The germline gives CDR1 LNHNV, CDR2 YYDKDF (reference sequence). Trimming stripped 3 bases from V and 5 bases from J, with 19 bases between. The CDR3 contains 16 residues.

This clone was counted between two and nine times. V and J are TRBV7-8 and TRBJ1-4; TRBD1 might be the D (5 bases). The length of the CDR3 is 15 residues. V was shortened by 3 bases and J by 6 bases, with 14 bases between the two germline ends. The germline V gene has CDR1 SGHVS and CDR2 FQNEAQ. The CDR3 DNA reads TGTGCCAGCAGCTTCCTAGGGGCGGGGGATGAAAAACTGTTTTTT. The encoded protein is CASSFLGAGDEKLFF.